This T cell receptor (beta chain) was identified in a study of blood T cell repertoires in COVID-19. Study-level information: There were acute and convalescent COVID-19 samples, and they came from the United States, Italy and Spain. PBMCs, B-cell-depleted T cells, or T cells provided the cDNA or gDNA that made up the material.

Germline V CDR1 and CDR2: SNHLY, FYNNEI. There are 13 residues in the CDR3. V gave up 8 bases and J gave up 6 bases, with 17 bases separating them. The authors' processing: For nucleated cells, counts were estimated from reference gene primer amplification. Clones were read by immunoSEQ multiplex PCR, and TCRdb kept only the in-frame ones, dropping some. Clone size and the V and J calls come from that table; the DNA yielded D and trimming. The sample consists of about 300,000 clones, about 83% of them appearing once. This receptor was obtained from a woman between 50 and 59 years old with acute or convalescent COVID-19. Sequenced: peripheral blood. The rearrangement joins TRBV2 to TRBJ2-7, with D possibly TRBD2 on 6 matching bases. The CDR3 loop reads CASGDDWGGEQYF. As DNA, the CDR3 is TGTGCCAGCGGGGATGATTGGGGAGGCGAGCAGTACTTC.